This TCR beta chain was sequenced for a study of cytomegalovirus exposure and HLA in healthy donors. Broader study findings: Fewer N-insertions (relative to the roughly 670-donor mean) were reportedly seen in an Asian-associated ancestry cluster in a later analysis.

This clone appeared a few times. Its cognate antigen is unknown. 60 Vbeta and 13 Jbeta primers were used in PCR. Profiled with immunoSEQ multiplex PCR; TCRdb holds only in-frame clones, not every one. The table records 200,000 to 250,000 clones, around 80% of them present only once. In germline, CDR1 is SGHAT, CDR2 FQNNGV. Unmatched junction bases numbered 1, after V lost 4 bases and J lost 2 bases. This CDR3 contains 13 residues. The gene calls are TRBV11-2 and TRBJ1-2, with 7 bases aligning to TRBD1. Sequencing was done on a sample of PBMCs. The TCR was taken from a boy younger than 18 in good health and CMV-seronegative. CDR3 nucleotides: TGTGCCAGCAGCTCGACAGGGAACTATGGCTACACCTTC. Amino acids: CASSSTGNYGYTF.